These T cell receptor beta chains were read from a single sample in a study of tumor and adjacent non-tumor tissue in lung cancer. TCRdb reprocessed the multiplex PCR reads with MiXCR, giving one entry per CDR3 protein. The sample yields roughly 140,000 distinct CDR3 sequences, approximately 66% seen once. Sequences were obtained from lung tumor tissue. The receptor set was obtained from a man between 60 and 70 years old with small cell lung cancer. Each CDR3 is given without its conserved first and last residue.

TRBV5-1	TRBJ2-3	13	VSSLAEVGGDTQY
TRBV20-1	TRBJ2-2	11	SASGTNTGELF
TRBV4-2	TRBJ2-1	15	ASSQDLGDYPNIEQF
TRBV4-1	TRBJ2-1	12	ASSLSATSCEQF
TRBV6-2/TRBV6-3	TRBJ2-1	11	VSSIRPNNEQF
TRBV28	TRBJ2-7	13	ASSLFVANVDEQY
TRBV4-1	TRBJ1-5	14	ASSQDCLGGLEPQH
TRBV29-1	TRBJ2-6	11	SVSPSGANVLT
TRBV29-1	TRBJ1-5	10	SVADVGGPQH
TRBV6-5	TRBJ2-4	11	ANSYSPGVIQY
TRBV6-6	TRBJ2-2	16	ASSYSSVTSGNTGELF
TRBV24-1	TRBJ2-3	16	ATGRTDLIATNTDKQY
TRBV12-3/TRBV12-4	TRBJ2-3	9	ASKGAYTQY
TRBV20-1	TRBJ2-7	13	SARGEGQGFYEQY
TRBV11-2	TRBJ2-5	12	AGSLVRGRETQY
TRBV11-2	TRBJ2-1	11	AGSADPSCEQF
TRBV13	TRBJ1-4	12	ASSSTRGRRKLF
TRBV20-1	TRBJ1-4	13	SARDPATENEKQF
TRBV6-6	TRBJ2-3	10	ASSSAGDTQY
TRBV12-3/TRBV12-4	TRBJ2-1	12	ASSLLSGYNEQF
TRBV11-3	TRBJ2-2	14	ASSSGQGAFGGELF
TRBV5-1	TRBJ1-6	14	ASSWGQASYNSPLH
TRBV20-1	TRBJ2-7	11	SAIVLGTYEQY
TRBV20-1	TRBJ2-3	12	SAPGLLNIDTQY
TRBV5-1	TRBJ2-5	12	PSSDGPVLETQY
TRBV6-1	TRBJ1-6	11	ASSDRGLSPLH
TRBV12-3/TRBV12-4	TRBJ1-1	12	ASISGQGGTEAF
TRBV5-6	TRBJ2-4	11	ASDSVAKNIQY
TRBV7-8	TRBJ2-1	13	TRSLELAGVYEQF
TRBV4-2	TRBJ2-7	12	ASSQAGPGAEQY
TRBV6-6	TRBJ2-1	8	ASRPQGNL
TRBV20-1	TRBJ2-7	14	SARGGRGRTAYEQY
TRBV5-6	TRBJ2-6	13	VSSLDNSGANVLT
TRBV6-5	TRBJ2-3	12	ASSYSSGTDMQY
TRBV12-3/TRBV12-4	TRBJ1-3	13	VSSPPGSSGNTIY
TRBV20-1	TRBJ2-1	12	SARVAGSYNEQF
TRBV12-3/TRBV12-4	TRBJ2-1	13	ASIISWDYNNEQL
TRBV4-2	TRBJ2-3	13	ASRLVKDSPLTQY
TRBV20-1	TRBJ2-5	12	SAREGTARETQY
TRBV20-1	TRBJ1-6	12	STQSGGYNSPLH
TRBV29-1	TRBJ1-5	10	CVRDGNQPQH